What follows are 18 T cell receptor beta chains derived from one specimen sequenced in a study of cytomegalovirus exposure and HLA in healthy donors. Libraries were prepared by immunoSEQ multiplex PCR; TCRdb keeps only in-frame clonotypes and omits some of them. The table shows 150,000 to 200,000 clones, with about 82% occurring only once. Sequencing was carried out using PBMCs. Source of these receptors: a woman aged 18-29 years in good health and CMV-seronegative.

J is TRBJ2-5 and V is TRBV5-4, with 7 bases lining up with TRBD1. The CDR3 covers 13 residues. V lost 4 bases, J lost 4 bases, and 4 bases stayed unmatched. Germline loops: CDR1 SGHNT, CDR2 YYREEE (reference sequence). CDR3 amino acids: CASSPRQGETQYF. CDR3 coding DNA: TGTGCCAGCAGCCCGAGACAGGGAGAGACCCAGTACTTC.

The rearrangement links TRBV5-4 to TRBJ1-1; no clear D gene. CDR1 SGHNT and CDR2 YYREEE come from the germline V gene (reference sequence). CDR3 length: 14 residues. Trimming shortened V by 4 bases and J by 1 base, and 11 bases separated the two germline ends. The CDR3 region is CASSRSQANTEAFF. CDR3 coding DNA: TGTGCCAGCAGCCGTAGCCAAGCGAACACTGAAGCTTTCTTT.

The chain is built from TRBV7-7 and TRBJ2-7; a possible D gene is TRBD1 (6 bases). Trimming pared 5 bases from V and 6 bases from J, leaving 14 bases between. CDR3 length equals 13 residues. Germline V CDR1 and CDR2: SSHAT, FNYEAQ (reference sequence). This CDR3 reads CASSPAEGGEQYF. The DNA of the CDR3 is TGTGCCAGCAGCCCCGCGGAAGGGGGCGAGCAGTACTTC.

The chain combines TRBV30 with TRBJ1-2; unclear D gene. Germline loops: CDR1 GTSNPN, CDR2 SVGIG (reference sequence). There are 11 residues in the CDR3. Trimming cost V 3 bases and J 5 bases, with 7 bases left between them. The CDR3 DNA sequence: TGTGCCTGGAGCCGGGGATATGGCTACACCTTC. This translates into CAWSRGYGYTF.

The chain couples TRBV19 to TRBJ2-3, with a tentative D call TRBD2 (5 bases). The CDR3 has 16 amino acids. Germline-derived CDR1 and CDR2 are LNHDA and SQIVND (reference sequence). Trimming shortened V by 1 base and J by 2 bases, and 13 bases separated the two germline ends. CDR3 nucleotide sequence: TGTGCCAGTAGTATAGGGCTAGCCCGCCACACAGATACGCAGTATTTT. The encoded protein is CASSIGLARHTDTQYF.

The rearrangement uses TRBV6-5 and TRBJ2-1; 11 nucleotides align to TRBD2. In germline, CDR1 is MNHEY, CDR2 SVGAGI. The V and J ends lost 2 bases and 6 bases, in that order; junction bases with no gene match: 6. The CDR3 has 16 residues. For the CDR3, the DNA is TGTGCCAGCAGTTACGTGACTAGCGGGACTTCCAATGAGCAGTTCTTC. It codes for CASSYVTSGTSNEQFF.

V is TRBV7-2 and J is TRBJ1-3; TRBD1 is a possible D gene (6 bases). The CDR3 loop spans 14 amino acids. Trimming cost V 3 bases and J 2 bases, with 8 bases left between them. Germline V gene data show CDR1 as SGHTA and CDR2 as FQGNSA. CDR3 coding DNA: TGTGCCAGCAGCTTGGCAGGGGCTGGAAACACCATATATTTT. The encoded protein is CASSLAGAGNTIYF.

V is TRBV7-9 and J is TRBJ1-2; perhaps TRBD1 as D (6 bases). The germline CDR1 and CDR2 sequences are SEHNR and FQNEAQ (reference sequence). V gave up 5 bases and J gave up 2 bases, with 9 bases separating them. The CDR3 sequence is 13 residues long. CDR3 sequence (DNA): TGTGCCAGCAGCCAAAGGGGGAACTATGGCTACACCTTC. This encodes CASSQRGNYGYTF.

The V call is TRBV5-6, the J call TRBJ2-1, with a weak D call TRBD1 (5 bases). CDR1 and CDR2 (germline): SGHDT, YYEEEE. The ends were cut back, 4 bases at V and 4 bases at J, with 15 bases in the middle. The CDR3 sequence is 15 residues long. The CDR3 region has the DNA TGTGCCAGCAGCCCTAGGGGAACCAGTTACAATGAGCAGTTCTTC. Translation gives CASSPRGTSYNEQFF.

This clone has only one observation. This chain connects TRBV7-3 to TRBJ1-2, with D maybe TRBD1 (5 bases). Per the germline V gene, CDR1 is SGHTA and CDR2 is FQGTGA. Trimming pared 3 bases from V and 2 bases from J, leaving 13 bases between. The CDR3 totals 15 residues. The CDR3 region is CASSFAGRENYGYTF. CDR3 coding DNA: TGTGCCAGCAGCTTCGCGGGACGGGAGAACTATGGCTACACCTTC.

The CDR3 protein is CASSPSGGHGYGYTF. The CDR3, as DNA: TGTGCCAGCAGTCCTTCAGGGGGCCATGGCTATGGCTACACCTTC. The chain joins TRBV6-5 to TRBJ1-2, with 8 positions matching TRBD1. Germline-derived CDR1 and CDR2 are MNHEY and SVGAGI. There are 15 residues in the CDR3. The J segment lost 4 bases and the V segment lost 5 bases, leaving 9 bases of the junction unmatched.

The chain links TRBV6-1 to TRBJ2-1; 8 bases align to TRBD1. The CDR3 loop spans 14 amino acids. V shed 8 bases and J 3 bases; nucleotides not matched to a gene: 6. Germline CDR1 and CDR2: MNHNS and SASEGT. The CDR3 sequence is CASVRTGYYNEQFF. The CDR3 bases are TGTGCCAGCGTAAGGACAGGGTACTACAATGAGCAGTTCTTC.

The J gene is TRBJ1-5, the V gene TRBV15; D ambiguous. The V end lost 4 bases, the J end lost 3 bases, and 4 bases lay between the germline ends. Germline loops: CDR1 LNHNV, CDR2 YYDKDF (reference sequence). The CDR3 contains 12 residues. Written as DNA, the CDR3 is TGTGCCACCAGCACTTACAATCAGCCCCAGCATTTT. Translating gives CATSTYNQPQHF.

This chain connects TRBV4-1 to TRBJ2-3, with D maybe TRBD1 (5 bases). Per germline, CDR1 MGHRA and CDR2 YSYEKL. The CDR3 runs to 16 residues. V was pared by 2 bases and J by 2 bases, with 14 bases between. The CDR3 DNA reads TGCGCCAGCAGCCAAATGGGGCAGGTGTCCACAGATACGCAGTATTTT. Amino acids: CASSQMGQVSTDTQYF.

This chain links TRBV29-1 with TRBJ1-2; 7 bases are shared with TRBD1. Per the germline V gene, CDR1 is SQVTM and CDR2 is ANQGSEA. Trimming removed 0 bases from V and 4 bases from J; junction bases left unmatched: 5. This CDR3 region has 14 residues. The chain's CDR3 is CSVEDLQGGYGYTF. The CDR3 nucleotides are TGCAGCGTTGAAGATCTCCAGGGGGGCTATGGCTACACCTTC.

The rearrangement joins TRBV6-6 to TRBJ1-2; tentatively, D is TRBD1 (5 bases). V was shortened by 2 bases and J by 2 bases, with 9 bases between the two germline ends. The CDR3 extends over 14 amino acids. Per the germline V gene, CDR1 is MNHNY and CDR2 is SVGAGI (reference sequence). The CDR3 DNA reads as TGTGCCAGCAGTTACGTCGGGGGAAACTATGGCTACACCTTC. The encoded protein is CASSYVGGNYGYTF.

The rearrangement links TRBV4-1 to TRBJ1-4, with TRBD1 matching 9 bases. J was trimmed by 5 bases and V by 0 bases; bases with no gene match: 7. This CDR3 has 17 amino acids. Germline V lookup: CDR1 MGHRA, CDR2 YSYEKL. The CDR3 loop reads CASSQDSNRGPNEKLFF. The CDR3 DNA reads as TGCGCCAGCAGCCAAGATTCTAACAGGGGGCCGAATGAAAAACTGTTTTTT.

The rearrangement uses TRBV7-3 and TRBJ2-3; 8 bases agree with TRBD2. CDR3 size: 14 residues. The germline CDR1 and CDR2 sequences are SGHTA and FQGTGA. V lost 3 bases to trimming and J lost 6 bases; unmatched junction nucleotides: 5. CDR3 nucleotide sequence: TGTGCCAGCAGCTTCGGGGGGGCCGGTGATACGCAGTATTTT. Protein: CASSFGGAGDTQYF.